This paragraph reports one T cell receptor beta chain. What it binds is unknown. The data were taken from a study of CD8+CD57+ T cells in acquired aplastic anemia. General study findings and limits: Patients and controls had in common approximately 30 CD8+ CDR3 sequences.

It was patients with CD8+CD57+ cell expansion by flow cytometry who were chosen for sequencing. Each of the patients presented with severe acquired aplastic anemia. CDR3 and TCR beta VDJ profiling relied on a genomic DNA template. TCRdb called the reads again in MiXCR, with one record for every CDR3 protein. The sample yields approximately 300,000 distinct CDR3 sequences, roughly 53% seen once. The CDR3 runs 14 residues. Germline V CDR1 and CDR2: KGHDR, SFDVKD. The V end lost 4 bases, the J end lost 10 bases, and 13 bases lay between the germline ends. The sequenced sample consisted of sorted CD4+, CD8+, or CD8+CD57+ T cells (not recorded which) from PBMCs. This rearrangement joins TRBV24-1 to TRBJ1-6; D not certain. This clonotype originated in a human donor with aplastic anemia. CDR3 nucleotides: TGTGCCACCAGTGAGGCACAGTCTAACTCACCCCTCCACTTT. Translation: CATSEAQSNSPLHF.